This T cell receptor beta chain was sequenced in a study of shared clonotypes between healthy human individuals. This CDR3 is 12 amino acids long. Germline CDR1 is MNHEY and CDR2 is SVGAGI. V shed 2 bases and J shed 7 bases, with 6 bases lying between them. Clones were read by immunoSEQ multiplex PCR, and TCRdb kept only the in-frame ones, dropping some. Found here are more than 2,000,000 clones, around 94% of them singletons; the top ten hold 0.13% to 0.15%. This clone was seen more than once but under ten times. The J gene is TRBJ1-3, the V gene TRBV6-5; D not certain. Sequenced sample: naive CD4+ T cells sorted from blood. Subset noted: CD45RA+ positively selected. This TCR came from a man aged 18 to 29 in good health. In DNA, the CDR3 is TGTGCCAGCAGTTACGACTTTAACACCATATATTTT. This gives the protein CASSYDFNTIYF.